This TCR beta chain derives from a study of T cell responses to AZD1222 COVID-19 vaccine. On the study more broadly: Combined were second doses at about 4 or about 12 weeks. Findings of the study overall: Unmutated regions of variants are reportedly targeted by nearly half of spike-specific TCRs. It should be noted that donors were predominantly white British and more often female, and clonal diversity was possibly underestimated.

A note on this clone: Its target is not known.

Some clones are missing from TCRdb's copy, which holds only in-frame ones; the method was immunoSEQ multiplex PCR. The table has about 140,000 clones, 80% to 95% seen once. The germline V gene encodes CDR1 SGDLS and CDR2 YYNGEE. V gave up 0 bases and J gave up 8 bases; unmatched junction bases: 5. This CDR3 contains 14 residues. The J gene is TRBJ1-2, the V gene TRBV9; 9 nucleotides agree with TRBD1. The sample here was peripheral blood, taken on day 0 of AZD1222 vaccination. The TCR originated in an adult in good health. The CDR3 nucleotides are TGTGCCAGCAGCGTAGGACAGGGGGATTGGGGCTACACCTTC. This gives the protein CASSVGQGDWGYTF.